The 6 T cell receptor beta chains reported below all come from one sample, sequenced in a study of CD8 T cells in ankylosing spondylitis. TCRdb reprocessed the 5' RACE reads with MiXCR, giving one entry per CDR3 protein. The sample includes hundreds of thousands of distinct CDR3 sequences, more than 25% of them seen just once. Antigens of these TCRs are unknown. General study results and limits: Seven or eight highly homologous variants formed a TCR beta motif that appeared characteristic of ankylosing spondylitis blood.

The sequencing input was blood, either unsorted or a sorted T cell fraction (not recorded which). The source of these receptors is a male donor with ankylosing spondylitis.

This clonotype was seen a handful of times. The chain links TRBV29-1 to TRBJ2-2; 11 bases align to TRBD2. CDR3 length: 14 amino acids. The V and J ends lost 2 bases and 6 bases, in that order; junction bases with no gene match: 2. Germline assignment: CDR1 SQVTM and CDR2 ANQGSEA. CDR3 residues: CSVETSGSAGELFF. The CDR3 bases are TGCAGCGTTGAAACTAGCGGGAGCGCCGGGGAGCTGTTTTTT.

The J gene is TRBJ2-7, the V gene TRBV29-1; 10 bases match TRBD2. CDR1 and CDR2 (germline): SQVTM, ANQGSEA. The CDR3 is 14 amino acids. With V trimmed by 5 bases and J by 1 base, 5 bases remained unmatched. The CDR3 bases are TGCAGCGTTTCTGGACTAGCGGCTTCCTACGAGCAGTACTTC. It encodes CSVSGLAASYEQYF.

On this clonotype itself: Its ends do not fully match the called genes, so a read error is possible. J is TRBJ2-3 and V is TRBV20-1, with 8 bases fitting TRBD2. The CDR3 spans 15 residues. Per germline, CDR1 DFQATT and CDR2 SNEGSKA (reference sequence). Here the CDR3 reads CSARGLAGNTDTQYF. DNA of the CDR3: TGCAGTGCAAGAGGGTTAGCGGGGAACACAGATACGCAGTATTTT.

The DNA of the CDR3 is TGTGCCAGCAGCTTCCAGGGGGTGAGCTATGGCTACACCTTC. Residues: CASSFQGVSYGYTF. V usage is TRBV5-6 and J usage is TRBJ1-2; 7 positions match TRBD1. The CDR3 has 14 amino acids. V dropped 2 bases and J dropped 4; count of bases not matched to a gene: 5. The germline CDR1 and CDR2 sequences are SGHDT and YYEEEE. Looking up the rest from reference TRBV5-6 and TRBJ1-2 gives the full variable domain: DAGVTQSPTHLIKTRGQQVTLRCSPKSGHDTVSWYQQALGQGPQFIFQYYEEEERQRGNFPDRFSGHQFPNYSSELNVNALLLGDSALYLCASSFQGVSYGYTFGSGTRLTVV.

J is TRBJ1-5 and V is TRBV11-2; D remains ambiguous. Between the trimmed V and J ends, which lost 1 base and 11 bases, there was a span of 12 bases. Per the germline V gene, CDR1 is SGHAT and CDR2 is FQNNGV. This CDR3 comprises 13 residues. The DNA of the CDR3 is TGTGCCAGCAGCTTAGGGGCGCATGGTTCCCAGCATTTT. Translating gives CASSLGAHGSQHF.

The gene calls are TRBV3-1 and TRBJ2-7; 7 positions agree with TRBD2. The germline gives CDR1 LGHDT, CDR2 YNNKEL (reference sequence). This CDR3 is built from 16 residues. With V trimmed by 2 bases and J by 5 bases, 12 bases remained unmatched. In nucleotides, the CDR3 is TGTGCCAGCAGCCAAACGACTTTGGGCGGGAGTAACGAGCAGTACGTC. Its protein is CASSQTTLGGSNEQYV.